The 15 T cell receptor beta chains below come from one sample, sequenced in a study of OX40 agonist ivuxolimab in advanced cancers. Produced via immunoSEQ multiplex PCR; TCRdb's table is partial and in-frame only. The sample lists around 150,000 clones, about nine tenths occurring once. Sequencing was performed on CD4+ or CD8+ T cells sorted from blood, taken in a trial of the OX40 agonist ivuxolimab. The source is an adult with an advanced solid tumor such as melanoma, head and neck, liver or kidney cancer.

The chain has TRBV28 and TRBJ1-4, with a weak D call TRBD1 (6 bases). Trimming removed 7 bases at V and 0 bases at J, with 12 bases between. The CDR3 has 15 residues. The germline V gene encodes CDR1 MDHEN and CDR2 SYDVKM. CDR3 DNA sequence: TGTGCCAGCATCCCGGGACAAGCAACTAATGAAAAACTGTTTTTT. Amino acid sequence: CASIPGQATNEKLFF.

The V gene is TRBV4-3, the J gene TRBJ1-2; D ambiguous. In germline, CDR1 is LGHNA, CDR2 YSLEER. The CDR3 consists of 13 residues. V lost 4 bases and J lost 5, with 11 bases in between. CDR3 in DNA: TGCGCCAGCAGCCTAAATTTCGGTTATGGCTACACCTTC. Protein product: CASSLNFGYGYTF.

This chain connects TRBV14 to TRBJ1-1, with 7 positions matching TRBD1. Germline CDR1 SGHDN, CDR2 FVKESK. With V trimmed by 3 bases and J by 0 bases, 4 bases remained unmatched. The CDR3 consists of 15 residues. CDR3 residues: CASSHGTAMNTEAFF. The CDR3 DNA sequence: TGTGCCAGCAGCCACGGGACAGCCATGAACACTGAAGCTTTCTTT.

The V gene is TRBV18, the J gene TRBJ1-1; perhaps TRBD1 as D (5 bases). Germline V lookup: CDR1 KGHSH, CDR2 LQKENI. The CDR3 spans 14 residues. The V gene lost 0 bases and the J gene lost 4 bases, with 9 bases spanning the gap. The CDR3 DNA reads as TGTGCCAGCTCACCACCCGGAGGGGCCACTGAAGCTTTCTTT. It codes for CASSPPGGATEAFF.

This chain joins TRBV28 and TRBJ2-6; TRBD1 might be the D (6 bases). CDR1 MDHEN and CDR2 SYDVKM come from the germline V gene. This CDR3 has 17 amino acids. Trimming took 7 bases from V and 0 from J, leaving 16 bases between them. This CDR3 is CASTQGLLPSGANVLTF. Here the CDR3 DNA reads TGTGCCAGCACCCAGGGGCTTCTTCCCTCTGGGGCCAACGTCCTGACTTTC.

This clone was detected only once. This rearrangement joins TRBV11-1 to TRBJ2-7; D is undetermined. Trimming stripped 3 bases from V and 7 bases from J, with 10 bases between. From germline, CDR1 is SGHAT and CDR2 FQDESV (reference sequence). The CDR3 extends over 12 amino acids. In DNA form, the CDR3 reads TGTGCCAGCAGCTTTGACTCCGAAGAGCAGTACTTC. Amino acids: CASSFDSEEQYF.

The V call is TRBV5-1, the J call TRBJ1-6; D gene uncertain. The CDR3 runs 16 residues. The ends were cut back, 3 bases at V and 6 bases at J, with 16 bases in the middle. CDR1 is SGHRS and CDR2 is YFSETQ in the germline V gene. The CDR3 nucleotides are TGCGCCAGCAGCTCGGGTTCCGCAGGCGGTAATTCACCCCTCCACTTT. Amino acids: CASSSGSAGGNSPLHF.

This clone appeared once. The chain links TRBV4-1 to TRBJ2-7; no definite D call. V gave up 3 bases and J gave up 6 bases, with 12 bases separating them. CDR3 length equals 13 residues. CDR1 MGHRA and CDR2 YSYEKL come from the germline V gene. CDR3 in amino acids: CASSHTDRPEQYF. The CDR3, as DNA: TGCGCCAGCAGCCACACGGACCGTCCCGAGCAGTACTTC.

The chain joins TRBV19 to TRBJ1-2, with TRBD1 identical over 7 bases. This CDR3 spans 16 amino acids. The trim removed 7 bases at V and 2 bases at J, leaving 13 bases unmatched. CDR1 and CDR2 (germline): LNHDA, SQIVND (reference sequence). The CDR3 region has the DNA TGTGCCAGTACCGATAGGCGGCCAGGGGGAAACTATGGCTACACCTTC. It codes for CASTDRRPGGNYGYTF.

The sample holds one count of this clone. The V and J genes are TRBV6-5 and TRBJ1-1, with 7 bases aligning to TRBD1. Germline V lookup: CDR1 MNHEY, CDR2 SVGAGI. The CDR3 loop spans 15 amino acids. Trimming removed 4 bases from V and 4 bases from J; junction bases left unmatched: 9. In nucleotides, the CDR3 is TGTGCCAGCAGTTCACTACAGGGGATGGGCACTGAAGCTTTCTTT. This codes for CASSSLQGMGTEAFF.

The CDR3 loop reads CAGGAGSYNEQFF. The DNA for the CDR3 is TGTGCCGGGGGGGCGGGTTCCTACAATGAGCAGTTCTTC. This rearrangement joins TRBV28 to TRBJ2-1, with D possibly TRBD2 on 7 matching bases. The CDR3 sequence is 13 residues long. The ends were cut back, 11 bases at V and 1 base at J, with 12 bases in the middle. Germline CDR1 MDHEN, CDR2 SYDVKM.

The CDR3 sequence: CASSFGPPGEQYF. CDR3 DNA: TGTGCCAGCAGCTTCGGACCCCCTGGCGAGCAGTACTTC. This chain uses TRBV5-4 with TRBJ2-7; D ambiguous. V was trimmed by 2 bases and J by 6 bases, leaving 12 bases between them. The CDR3 is made up of 13 amino acids. CDR1 and CDR2 from the germline V gene are SGHNT and YYREEE (reference sequence).

The gene calls are TRBV5-1 and TRBJ2-1; the D gene could be TRBD1 or TRBD2 (10 bases each). V dropped 4 bases and J dropped 6 bases, with 26 bases sitting between them. The germline V gene encodes CDR1 SGHRS and CDR2 YFSETQ. This CDR3 has 18 residues. The CDR3 DNA reads as TGCGCCAGCAGCAGGGGACAGGGGTCGGCTAGCGGGAGCAATGAGCAGTTCTTC. Its protein is CASSRGQGSASGSNEQFF.

The chain recombines TRBV28 with TRBJ1-2, with D unclear. Germline V CDR1 and CDR2: MDHEN, SYDVKM. The germline V and J ends were trimmed by 4 bases and 7 bases, with 13 bases remaining between them. The CDR3 totals 13 residues. CDR3 residues: CASSSSIRSGYTF. CDR3 in DNA: TGTGCCAGCAGTTCTTCCATTCGGTCTGGCTACACCTTC.

V gene TRBV19 combines with J gene TRBJ2-3, with D hard to call. Germline-derived CDR1 and CDR2 are LNHDA and SQIVND (reference sequence). CDR3 length: 15 amino acids. V shed 1 base and J shed 3 bases, with 11 bases lying between them. CDR3 sequence reads: CASSIAGYETDTQYF. CDR3 DNA sequence: TGTGCCAGTAGTATAGCTGGGTATGAAACAGATACGCAGTATTTT.